This entry lists 9 T cell receptor beta chains sequenced from one sample in a study of Tregs in tolerant kidney transplant recipients. The table came from immunoSEQ multiplex PCR; TCRdb's copy has only in-frame clones and leaves some out. The sample lists 90,000 to 150,000 clones; almost 95% were seen once. Specimen: CD4+ T cells from blood. Every receptor here comes from a human donor in good health.

The CDR3 bases are TGTGCCAGCAACTTTGGGAGCTCCTACGAGCAGTACTTC. Its translation: CASNFGSSYEQYF. V and J are TRBV7-9 and TRBJ2-7; TRBD2 might be the D (5 bases). The CDR3 contains 13 residues. CDR1 is SEHNR and CDR2 is FQNEAQ in the germline V gene (reference sequence). Trimming removed 7 bases from V and 0 bases from J, with 10 bases in between.

This sequence joins TRBV11-2 and TRBJ2-5; TRBD2 agrees at 12 bases. The CDR3 sequence is 16 residues long. CDR1 and CDR2 (germline): SGHAT, FQNNGV. Trimming removed 4 bases from V and 5 bases from J; junction bases left unmatched: 8. As DNA, the CDR3 is TGTGCCAGCAGCTCAGACCCGGGGACTAGCGGGGAGACCCAGTACTTC. Its protein is CASSSDPGTSGETQYF. Full variable domain (outside the CDR3, taken from reference TRBV11-2 and TRBJ2-5): EAGVAQSPRYKIIEKRQSVAFWCNPISGHATLYWYQQILGQGPKLLIQFQNNGVVDDSQLPKDRFSAERLKGVDSTLKIQPAKLEDSAVYLCASSSDPGTSGETQYFGPGTRLLVL.

The chain employs TRBV9 and TRBJ1-1, with D perhaps matching TRBD1 (5 bases). The CDR3 totals 16 residues. V lost 0 bases and J 0 bases, leaving 12 bases between the germline ends. Germline lookup yields CDR1 SGDLS and CDR2 YYNGEE. The CDR3 protein is CASSVAGLRMNTEAFF. The CDR3 region has the DNA TGTGCCAGCAGCGTAGCGGGACTCCGTATGAACACTGAAGCTTTCTTT.

The chain is built from TRBV19 and TRBJ2-3; D is perhaps TRBD2 (5 bases). The germline V gene has CDR1 LNHDA and CDR2 SQIVND (reference sequence). The CDR3 sequence is 14 residues long. Trimming removed 7 bases from V and 2 bases from J, with 13 bases in between. The CDR3 sequence: CASKLGRDTDTQYF. Written as DNA, the CDR3 is TGTGCCAGTAAATTAGGTCGGGACACAGATACGCAGTATTTT. Full variable domain (remainder filled in from reference TRBV19 and TRBJ2-3): DGGITQSPKYLFRKEGQNVTLSCEQNLNHDAMYWYRQDPGQGLRLIYYSQIVNDFQKGDIAEGYSVSREKKESFPLTVTSAQKNPTAFYLCASKLGRDTDTQYFGPGTRLTVL.

This sequence joins TRBV5-1 and TRBJ2-1; the match to TRBD1 covers 7 bases. V lost 0 bases, J lost 6 bases, and 3 bases stayed unmatched. Looked up from germline, CDR1 is SGHRS and CDR2 is YFSETQ. CDR3 length equals 14 residues. This chain's CDR3 is CASSLVAGGNEQFF. CDR3 coding DNA: TGCGCCAGCAGCTTGGTTGCAGGGGGCAATGAGCAGTTCTTC.

This chain joins TRBV18 and TRBJ2-7, with TRBD1 identical over 7 bases. The trim removed 3 bases at V and 0 bases at J, leaving 8 bases unmatched. There are 16 residues in the CDR3. The germline CDR1 and CDR2 sequences are KGHSH and LQKENI. The DNA for the CDR3 is TGTGCCAGCTCACCGTCATGGGACAGCCGCTCCTACGAGCAGTACTTC. It codes for CASSPSWDSRSYEQYF.

The rearrangement links TRBV7-2 to TRBJ2-3; D might be TRBD2 (6 bases). This CDR3 comprises 18 residues. The germline V and J ends were trimmed by 0 bases and 3 bases, with 19 bases remaining between them. Germline loops: CDR1 SGHTA, CDR2 FQGNSA. CDR3 DNA: TGTGCCAGCAGCTTAGCCCTCGCAGGGAGGCTAGGGACAGATACGCAGTATTTT. It specifies CASSLALAGRLGTDTQYF.

This clone was counted once. J is TRBJ2-1 and V is TRBV5-1, with D tentatively TRBD1 (6 bases). The V end lost 3 bases, the J end lost 5 bases, and 18 bases lay between the germline ends. Germline CDR1 and CDR2: SGHRS and YFSETQ. CDR3 size: 16 residues. The chain's CDR3 is CASSWLPGQWDNEQFF. The CDR3 DNA sequence: TGCGCCAGCAGCTGGTTACCGGGACAATGGGACAATGAGCAGTTCTTC.

CDR3 sequence: CASSPSPGRGKSQPQHF. The DNA for the CDR3 is TGTGCCAGCAGCCCCTCCCCCGGCAGGGGGAAGTCCCAGCCCCAGCATTTT. The chain joins TRBV13 to TRBJ1-5; 7 bases fit TRBD1. This CDR3 contains 17 residues. CDR1 and CDR2 (germline): PRHDT, FYEKMQ (reference sequence). The ends lost 5 bases at V and 7 bases at J; junction bases unmatched: 17.